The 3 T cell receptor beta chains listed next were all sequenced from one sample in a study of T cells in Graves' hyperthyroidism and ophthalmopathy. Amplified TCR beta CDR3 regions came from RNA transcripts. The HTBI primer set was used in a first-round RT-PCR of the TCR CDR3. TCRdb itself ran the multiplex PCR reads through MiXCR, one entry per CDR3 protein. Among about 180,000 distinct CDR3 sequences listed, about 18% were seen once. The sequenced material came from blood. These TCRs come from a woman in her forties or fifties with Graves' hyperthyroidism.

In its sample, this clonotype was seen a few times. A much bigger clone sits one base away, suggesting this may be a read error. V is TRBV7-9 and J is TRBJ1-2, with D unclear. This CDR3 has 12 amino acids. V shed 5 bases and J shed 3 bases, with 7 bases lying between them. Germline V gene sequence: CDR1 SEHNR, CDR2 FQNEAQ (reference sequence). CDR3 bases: TGTGCCAGCAGCCCAGTAGACTATGGCTACACCTTC. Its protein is CASSPVDYGYTF. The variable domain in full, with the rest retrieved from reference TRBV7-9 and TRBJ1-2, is DTGVSQNPRHKITKRGQNVTFRCDPISEHNRLYWYRQTLGQGPEFLTYFQNEAQLEKSRLLSDRFSAERPKGSFSTLEIQRTEQGDSAMYLCASSPVDYGYTFGSGTRLTVV.

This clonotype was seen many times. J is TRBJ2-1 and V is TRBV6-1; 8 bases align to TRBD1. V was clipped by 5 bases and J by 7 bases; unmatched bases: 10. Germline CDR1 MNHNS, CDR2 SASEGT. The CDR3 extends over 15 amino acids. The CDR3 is CASSSGTGFGNEQFF. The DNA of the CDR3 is TGTGCCAGCAGTTCCGGGACAGGTTTTGGAAATGAGCAGTTCTTC.

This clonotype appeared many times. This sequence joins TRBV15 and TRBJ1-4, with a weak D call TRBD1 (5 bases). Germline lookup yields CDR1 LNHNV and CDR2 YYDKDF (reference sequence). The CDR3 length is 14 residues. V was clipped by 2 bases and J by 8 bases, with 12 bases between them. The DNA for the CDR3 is TGTGCCACCAGCAGATATCCAGGGAAAGAAAAACTGTTTTTT. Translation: CATSRYPGKEKLFF.